This T cell receptor (beta chain) came from a study of blood T cell repertoires in COVID-19. Across the study: Sample material is recorded as cDNA or gDNA derived from T cells, B-cell-depleted T cells, or PBMCs.

The CDR3 totals 14 residues. Germline CDR1 and CDR2: MNHEY and SMNVEV (reference sequence). Trimming removed 5 bases from V and 7 bases from J; junction bases left unmatched: 4. Authors' data handling: For nucleated cells, counts were estimated from reference gene primer amplification. Using immunoSEQ multiplex PCR, the repertoire was profiled, and TCRdb retains in-frame clones only, with some absent. V, J and clone size are those of that table, while D and trimming were read from the DNA. The sample shows about 50,000 clones, around 85% of them seen only once. This receptor was obtained from a man in his 60s with acute or convalescent COVID-19. The chain links TRBV27 to TRBJ1-6; 8 positions agree with TRBD1. Sequencing was performed on peripheral blood. CDR3: CASSINRGNSPLHF. The CDR3 DNA follows: TGTGCCAGCAGTATCAACAGGGGGAATTCACCCCTCCACTTT.